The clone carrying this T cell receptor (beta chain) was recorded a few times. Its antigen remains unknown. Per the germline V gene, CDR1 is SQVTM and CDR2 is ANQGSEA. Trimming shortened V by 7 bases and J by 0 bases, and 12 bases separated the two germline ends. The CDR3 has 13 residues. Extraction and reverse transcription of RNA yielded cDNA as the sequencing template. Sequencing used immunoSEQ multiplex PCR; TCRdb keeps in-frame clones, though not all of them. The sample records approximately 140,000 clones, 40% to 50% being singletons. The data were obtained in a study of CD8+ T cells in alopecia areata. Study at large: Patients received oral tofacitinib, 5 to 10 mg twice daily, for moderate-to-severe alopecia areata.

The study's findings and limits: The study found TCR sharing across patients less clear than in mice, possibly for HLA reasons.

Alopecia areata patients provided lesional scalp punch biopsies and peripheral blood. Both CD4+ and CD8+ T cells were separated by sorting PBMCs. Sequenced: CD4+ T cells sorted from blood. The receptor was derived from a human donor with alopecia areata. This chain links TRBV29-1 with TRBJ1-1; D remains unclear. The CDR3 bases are TGCAGCGCGTCGCGAAACATGAACACTGAAGCTTTCTTT. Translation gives CSASRNMNTEAFF.